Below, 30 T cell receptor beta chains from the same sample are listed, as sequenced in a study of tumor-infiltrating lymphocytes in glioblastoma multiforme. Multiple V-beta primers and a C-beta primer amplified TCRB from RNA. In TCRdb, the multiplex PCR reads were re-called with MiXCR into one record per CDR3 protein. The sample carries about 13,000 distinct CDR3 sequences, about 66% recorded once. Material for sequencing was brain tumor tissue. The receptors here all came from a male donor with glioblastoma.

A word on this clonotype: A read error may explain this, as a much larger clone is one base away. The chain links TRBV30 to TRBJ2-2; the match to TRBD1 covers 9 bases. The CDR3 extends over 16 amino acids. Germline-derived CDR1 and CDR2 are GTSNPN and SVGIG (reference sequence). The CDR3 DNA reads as TGTGCCCTCAGGGACAGGGATATACTTAACATCGGGGAGCTGTTTTTT. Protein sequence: CALRDRDILNIGELFF. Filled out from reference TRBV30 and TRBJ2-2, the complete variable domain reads SQTIHQWPATLVQPVGSPLSLECTVEGTSNPNLYWYRQAAGRGLQLLFYSVGIGQISSEVPQNLSASRPQDRQFILSSKKLLLSDSGFYLCALRDRDILNIGELFFGEGSRLTVL.

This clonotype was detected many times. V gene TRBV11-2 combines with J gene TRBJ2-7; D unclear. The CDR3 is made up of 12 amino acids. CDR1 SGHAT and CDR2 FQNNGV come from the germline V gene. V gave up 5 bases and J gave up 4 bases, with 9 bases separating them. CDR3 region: CASSGSRYEQYF. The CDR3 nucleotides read TGTGCCAGCAGCGGTAGTAGATACGAGCAGTACTTC.

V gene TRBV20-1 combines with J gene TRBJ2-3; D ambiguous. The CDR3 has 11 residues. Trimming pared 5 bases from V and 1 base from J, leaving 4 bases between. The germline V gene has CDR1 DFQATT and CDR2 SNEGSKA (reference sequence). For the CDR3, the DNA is TGCAGTGCTGGACGCACAGATACGCAGTATTTT. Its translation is CSAGRTDTQYF.

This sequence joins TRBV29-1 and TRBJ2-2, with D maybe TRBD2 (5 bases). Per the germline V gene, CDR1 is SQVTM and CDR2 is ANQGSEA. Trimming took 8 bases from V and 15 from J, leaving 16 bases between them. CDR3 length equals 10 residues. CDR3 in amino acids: CSILTGELFF. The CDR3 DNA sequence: TGCAGCATCCTCACCGGGGAATTGTTTTTT.

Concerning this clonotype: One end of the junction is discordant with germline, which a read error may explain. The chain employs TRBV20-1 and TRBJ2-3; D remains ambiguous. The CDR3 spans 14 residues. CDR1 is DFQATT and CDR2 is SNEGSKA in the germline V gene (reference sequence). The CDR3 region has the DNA TGCAGTGCTGGAGACCCGATTCACACAGATACGCAGTATTTT. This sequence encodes CSAGDPIHTDTQYF.

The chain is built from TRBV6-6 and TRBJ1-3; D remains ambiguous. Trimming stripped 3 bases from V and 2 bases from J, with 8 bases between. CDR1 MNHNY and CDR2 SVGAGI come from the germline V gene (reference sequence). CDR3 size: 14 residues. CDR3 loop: CASSYLGAGNTIYF. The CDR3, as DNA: TGTGCCAGCAGTTATCTGGGAGCTGGAAACACCATATATTTT.

The CDR3 nucleotides read TGTGCTAGTGGTTTGGAGACTAGCGGGAGTTCCGGGTCCTACAATGAGCAGTTCTTC. Protein product: CASGLETSGSSGSYNEQFF. V gene TRBV12-5 combines with J gene TRBJ2-1, with 12 bases identical to TRBD2. The V segment lost 1 base and the J segment 1 base; nucleotides outside the gene matches: 8. Germline CDR1 reads LGHNT; CDR2 reads FRNRAP. This CDR3 region has 19 residues.

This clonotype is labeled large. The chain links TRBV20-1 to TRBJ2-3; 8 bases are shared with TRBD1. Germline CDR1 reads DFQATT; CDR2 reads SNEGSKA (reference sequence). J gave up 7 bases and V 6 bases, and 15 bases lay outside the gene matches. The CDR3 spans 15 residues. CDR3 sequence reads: CSALRTGTTLNTQYF. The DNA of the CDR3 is TGCAGTGCCCTACGGACAGGGACGACCCTTAATACGCAGTATTTT.

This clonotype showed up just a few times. The CDR3, as DNA: TGTGCCGGCACCCCCTCATTCGGCCAAGGACTAGCTGTAAACACCGGGGAGCTGTTTTTT. It yields the protein CAGTPSFGQGLAVNTGELFF. This chain joins TRBV11-2 and TRBJ2-2, with TRBD2 identical over 8 bases. Germline values: CDR1 SGHAT, CDR2 FQNNGV. The V gene end was trimmed by 11 bases and the J gene end by 2 bases; junction bases not matched to a gene: 25. This CDR3 comprises 20 residues.

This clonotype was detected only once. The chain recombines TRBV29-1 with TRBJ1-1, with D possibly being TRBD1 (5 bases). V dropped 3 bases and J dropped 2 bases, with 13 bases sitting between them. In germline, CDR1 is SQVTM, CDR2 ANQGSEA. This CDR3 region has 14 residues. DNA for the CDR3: TGCAGCGTTGATCGACAGAATTTCAACACTGAAGCTTTCTTT. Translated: CSVDRQNFNTEAFF.

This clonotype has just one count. Here the CDR3 reads CASSLGAGSTDTQYF. For the CDR3, the DNA is TGTGCCAGCAGCTTAGGGGCGGGGAGCACAGATACGCAGTATTTT. The chain combines TRBV11-2 with TRBJ2-3, with D possibly TRBD2 on 6 matching bases. Trimming took off 1 base at V and 0 bases at J, with 8 bases between the two ends. The CDR3 runs to 15 residues. Germline V gene sequence: CDR1 SGHAT, CDR2 FQNNGV.

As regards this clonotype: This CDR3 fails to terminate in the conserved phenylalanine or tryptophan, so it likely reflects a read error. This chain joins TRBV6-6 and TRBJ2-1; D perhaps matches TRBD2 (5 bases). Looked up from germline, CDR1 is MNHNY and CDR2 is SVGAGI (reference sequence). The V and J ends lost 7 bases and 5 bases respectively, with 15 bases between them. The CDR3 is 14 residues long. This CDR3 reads CASISHMRDNEQFL. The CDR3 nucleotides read TGTGCCAGCATATCTCATATGCGGGACAATGAGCAGTTCCTC.

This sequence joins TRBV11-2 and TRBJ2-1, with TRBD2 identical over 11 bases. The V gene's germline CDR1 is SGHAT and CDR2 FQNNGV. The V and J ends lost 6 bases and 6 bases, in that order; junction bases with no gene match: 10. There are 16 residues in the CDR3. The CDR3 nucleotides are TGTGCCAGCAGGGTTAGCGGGAGGGCAAGCGCCAATGAGCAGTTCTTC. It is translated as CASRVSGRASANEQFF.

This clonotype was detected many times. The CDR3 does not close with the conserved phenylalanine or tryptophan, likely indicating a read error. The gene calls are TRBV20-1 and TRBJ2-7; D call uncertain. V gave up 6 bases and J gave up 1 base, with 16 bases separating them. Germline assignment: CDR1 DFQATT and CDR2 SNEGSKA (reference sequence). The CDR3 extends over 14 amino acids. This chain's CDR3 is CSAVPISSSYEQYS. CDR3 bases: TGCAGTGCCGTCCCAATAAGCAGTTCCTACGAGCAGTACTCC.

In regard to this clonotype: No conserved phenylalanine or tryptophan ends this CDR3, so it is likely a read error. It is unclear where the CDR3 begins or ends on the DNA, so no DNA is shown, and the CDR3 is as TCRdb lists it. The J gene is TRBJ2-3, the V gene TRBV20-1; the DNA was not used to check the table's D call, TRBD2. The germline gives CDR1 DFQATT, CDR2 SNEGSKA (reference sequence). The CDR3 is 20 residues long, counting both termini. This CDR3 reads CSVSRPGLAGGPSSTDTRYL.

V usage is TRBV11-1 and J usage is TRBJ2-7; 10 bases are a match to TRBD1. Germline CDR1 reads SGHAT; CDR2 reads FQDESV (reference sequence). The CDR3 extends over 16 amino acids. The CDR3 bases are TGTCCCAGCAGCTTAGCGCGTCCGGACAGGGGGTACGAGCAGTACGTC. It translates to CPSSLARPDRGYEQYV.

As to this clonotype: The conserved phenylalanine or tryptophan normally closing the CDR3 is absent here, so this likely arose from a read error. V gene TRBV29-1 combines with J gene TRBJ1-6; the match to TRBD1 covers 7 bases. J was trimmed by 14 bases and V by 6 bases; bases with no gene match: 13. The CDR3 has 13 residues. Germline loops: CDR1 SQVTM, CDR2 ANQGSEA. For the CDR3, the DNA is TGCAGCGTGGCCAGGGACAGAGAATCATCCCTCCACATT. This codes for CSVARDRESSLHI.

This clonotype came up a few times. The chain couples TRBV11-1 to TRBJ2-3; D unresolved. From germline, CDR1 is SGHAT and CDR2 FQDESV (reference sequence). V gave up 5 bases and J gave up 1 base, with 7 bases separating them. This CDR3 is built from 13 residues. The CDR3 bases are TGTGCCAGCAGCCCCTTCGGCACAGATACGCAGTATTTT. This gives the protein CASSPFGTDTQYF.

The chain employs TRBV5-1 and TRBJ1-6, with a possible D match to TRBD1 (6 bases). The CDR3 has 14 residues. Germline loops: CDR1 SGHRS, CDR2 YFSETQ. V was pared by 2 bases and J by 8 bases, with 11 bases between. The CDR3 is CASSFRAGDSPLHF. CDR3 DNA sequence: TGCGCCAGCAGCTTCCGGGCAGGGGATTCACCCCTCCACTTT.

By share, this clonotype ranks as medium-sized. For the CDR3, the DNA is TGTGCCAGCTGCGACAGGGACAAAAACATTCAGTACTTC. Amino acids: CASCDRDKNIQYF. J is TRBJ2-4 and V is TRBV6-5; TRBD1 agrees at 7 bases. CDR3 length equals 13 residues. Trimming removed 8 bases from V and 3 bases from J; junction bases left unmatched: 4. Germline CDR1 is MNHEY and CDR2 is SVGAGI.

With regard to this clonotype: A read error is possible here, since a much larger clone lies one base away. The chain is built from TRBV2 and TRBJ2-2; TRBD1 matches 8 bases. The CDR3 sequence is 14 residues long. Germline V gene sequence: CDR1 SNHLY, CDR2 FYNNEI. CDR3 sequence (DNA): TGTGCCACCAACGACAGGGGCTCCACCGAGGAGCTGTTTTTT. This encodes CATNDRGSTEELFF.

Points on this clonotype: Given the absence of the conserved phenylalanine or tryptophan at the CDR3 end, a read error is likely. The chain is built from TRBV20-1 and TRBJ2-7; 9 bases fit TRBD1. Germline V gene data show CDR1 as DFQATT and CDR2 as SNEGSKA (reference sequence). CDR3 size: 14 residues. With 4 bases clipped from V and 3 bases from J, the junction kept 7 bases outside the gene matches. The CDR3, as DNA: TGCAGTGCTACTGGGACAGGGATATTCTACGAGCAGTACCTC. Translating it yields CSATGTGIFYEQYL.

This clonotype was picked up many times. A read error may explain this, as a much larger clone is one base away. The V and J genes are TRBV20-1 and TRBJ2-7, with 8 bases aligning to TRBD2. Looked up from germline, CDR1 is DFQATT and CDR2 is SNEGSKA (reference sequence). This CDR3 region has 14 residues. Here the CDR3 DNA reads TGCAGTGCTCTTTCGGGGGGGGGGTCCTACGGGCAGTACTTC. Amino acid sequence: CSALSGGGSYGQYF.

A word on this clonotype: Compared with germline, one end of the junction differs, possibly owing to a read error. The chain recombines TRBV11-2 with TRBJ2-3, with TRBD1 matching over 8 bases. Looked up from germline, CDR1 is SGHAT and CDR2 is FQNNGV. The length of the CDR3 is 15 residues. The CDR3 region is CVSSFQGAWTDTQYF. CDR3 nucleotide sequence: TGTGTCAGCAGCTTCCAGGGGGCGTGGACAGATACGCAGTACTTT. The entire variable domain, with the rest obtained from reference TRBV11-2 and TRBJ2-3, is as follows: EAGVAQSPRYKIIEKRQSVAFWCNPISGHATLYWYQQILGQGPKLLIQFQNNGVVDDSQLPKDRFSAERLKGVDSTLKIQPAKLEDSAVYLCVSSFQGAWTDTQYFGPGTRLTVL.

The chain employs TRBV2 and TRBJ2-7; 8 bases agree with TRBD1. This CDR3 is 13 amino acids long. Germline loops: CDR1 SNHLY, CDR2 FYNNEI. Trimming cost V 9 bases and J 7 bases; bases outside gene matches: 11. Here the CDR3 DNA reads TGTGCCAGTAGGGACAGGCCTTCCCGGGAGCAGTACTTC. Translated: CASRDRPSREQYF.

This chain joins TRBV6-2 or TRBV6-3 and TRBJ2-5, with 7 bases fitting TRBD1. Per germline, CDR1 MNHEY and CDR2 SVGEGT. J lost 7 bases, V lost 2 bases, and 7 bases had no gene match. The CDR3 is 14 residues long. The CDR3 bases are TGTGCCAGCAGTTACGGGACAGATTTGGCGACCCAGTACTTC. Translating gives CASSYGTDLATQYF.

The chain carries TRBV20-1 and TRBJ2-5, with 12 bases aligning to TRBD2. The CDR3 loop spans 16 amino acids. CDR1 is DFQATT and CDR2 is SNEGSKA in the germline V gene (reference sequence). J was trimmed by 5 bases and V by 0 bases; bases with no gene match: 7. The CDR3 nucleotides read TGCAGTGCTAGAGAACTAGCGGGGGGCCTAATCGAGACCCAGTACTTC. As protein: CSARELAGGLIETQYF.

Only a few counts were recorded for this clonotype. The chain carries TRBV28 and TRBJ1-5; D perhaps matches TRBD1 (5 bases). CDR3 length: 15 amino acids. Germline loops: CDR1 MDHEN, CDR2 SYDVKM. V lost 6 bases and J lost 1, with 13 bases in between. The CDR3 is CASRPEGSSNQPQHF. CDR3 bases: TGTGCCAGCAGACCCGAGGGGAGCAGCAATCAGCCCCAGCATTTT.

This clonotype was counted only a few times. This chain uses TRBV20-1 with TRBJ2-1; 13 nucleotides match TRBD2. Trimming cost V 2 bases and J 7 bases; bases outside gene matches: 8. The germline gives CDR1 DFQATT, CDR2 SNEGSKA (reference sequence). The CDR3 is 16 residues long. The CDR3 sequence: CSARRPGLAGLNEQFF. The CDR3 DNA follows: TGCAGTGCTAGACGACCGGGACTAGCGGGATTGAATGAGCAGTTCTTC.

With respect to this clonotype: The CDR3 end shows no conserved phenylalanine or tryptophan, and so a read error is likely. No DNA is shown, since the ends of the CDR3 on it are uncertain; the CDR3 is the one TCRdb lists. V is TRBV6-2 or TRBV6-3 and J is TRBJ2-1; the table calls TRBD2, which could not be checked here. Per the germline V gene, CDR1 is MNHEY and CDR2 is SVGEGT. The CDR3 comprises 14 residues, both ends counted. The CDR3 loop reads CDSSYSAGENEKFL.